These 18 T cell receptor beta chains came from one sample sequenced in a study of T cells after yellow fever vaccination. TCRdb re-analysed the 5' RACE reads in MiXCR, keeping a single row per CDR3 protein. Here the sample spans 85,000 to 100,000 distinct CDR3 sequences, 5.8% being singletons. This material consisted of CD8+ T cells sorted from PBMCs, taken 10 days after the yellow fever booster vaccination. The receptors derive from a man aged 18 to 30 who received the YFV17D yellow fever vaccine.

This clonotype was recorded many times. V is TRBV27 and J is TRBJ1-4, with D possibly TRBD1 on 5 matching bases. Germline-derived CDR1 and CDR2 are MNHEY and SMNVEV (reference sequence). The V gene lost 5 bases and the J gene lost 10 bases, with 11 bases spanning the gap. This CDR3 contains 12 residues. CDR3 nucleotides: TGTGCCAGCAGTCAAGTCGGGGGAAAACTGTTTTTT. Translated, it gives CASSQVGGKLFF.

This clonotype was seen more than once but under ten times. This sequence joins TRBV4-1 and TRBJ1-2, with D perhaps TRBD1 (5 bases). CDR3 length: 14 residues. Germline V gene lookup returns CDR1 MGHRA and CDR2 YSYEKL. The germline V and J ends were trimmed by 0 bases and 2 bases, with 7 bases remaining between them. The CDR3 sequence is CASSQDPGNYGYTF. For the CDR3, the DNA is TGCGCCAGCAGCCAAGATCCAGGGAACTATGGCTACACCTTC.

The chain has TRBV9 and TRBJ2-7; D gene unclear. The CDR3 loop spans 14 amino acids. Deletions cut 0 bases from V and 0 bases from J, with 7 bases between. Germline V CDR1 and CDR2: SGDLS, YYNGEE. CDR3 sequence: CASSVAWSSYEQYF. The CDR3 DNA sequence: TGTGCCAGCAGCGTAGCGTGGAGCTCCTACGAGCAGTACTTC.

This clonotype came up many times. V usage is TRBV7-9 and J usage is TRBJ2-2; possible D gene TRBD2, 5 bases. V lost 5 bases to trimming and J lost 1 base, with 14 bases between them. CDR1 and CDR2 from the germline V gene are SEHNR and FQNEAQ (reference sequence). This CDR3 has 16 residues. The CDR3 loop is CASSKIALLNTGELFF. CDR3 DNA sequence: TGTGCCAGCAGCAAGATAGCGCTACTGAACACCGGGGAGCTGTTTTTT.

J is TRBJ2-5 and V is TRBV5-5; TRBD2 is a possible D gene (6 bases). V shed 1 base and J shed 5 bases, with 24 bases lying between them. The germline gives CDR1 SGHKS, CDR2 YYEKEE (reference sequence). This CDR3 spans 18 amino acids. The CDR3 region is CASSLYGGPGAMYETQYF. The CDR3 DNA follows: TGTGCCAGCAGCTTGTATGGAGGGCCGGGAGCGATGTATGAGACCCAGTACTTC.

The J gene is TRBJ2-7, the V gene TRBV6-2 or TRBV6-3, with 13 nucleotides matching TRBD2. Trimming took 6 bases from V and 3 from J; bases not matched to a gene: 5. Germline loops: CDR1 MNHEY, CDR2 SVGEGT. The CDR3 totals 15 residues. This CDR3 reads CASSSGLAGSYEQYV. In nucleotides, the CDR3 is TGTGCCAGCAGCTCGGGACTAGCGGGGAGCTACGAGCAGTACGTC.

The V and J genes are TRBV7-9 and TRBJ1-6, with D unclear. The V end lost 2 bases, the J end lost 8 bases, and 10 bases lay between the germline ends. The CDR3 is 14 amino acids. Germline assignment: CDR1 SEHNR and CDR2 FQNEAQ (reference sequence). CDR3 nucleotide sequence: TGTGCCAGCAGCTTAACTAAAGTTGATTCACCCCTCCACTTT. Its translation is CASSLTKVDSPLHF.

Ten or more counts support this clonotype. The chain recombines TRBV4-2 with TRBJ2-1, with TRBD2 matching 9 bases. The CDR3 has 14 residues. From germline, CDR1 is LGHNA and CDR2 YNFKEQ. V was clipped by 8 bases and J by 5 bases; unmatched bases: 7. CDR3 region: CASRGGAEHNEQFF. CDR3 nucleotide sequence: TGTGCCAGCCGCGGGGGGGCCGAACACAATGAGCAGTTCTTC.

This clonotype showed up many times. The rearrangement joins TRBV5-1 to TRBJ2-7; no definite D call. Germline V CDR1 and CDR2: SGHRS, YFSETQ. The CDR3 extends over 14 amino acids. V lost 4 bases to trimming and J lost 0 bases, with 11 bases between them. CDR3 residues: CASSPGRNSYEQYF. DNA of the CDR3: TGCGCCAGCAGCCCCGGACGGAACTCCTACGAGCAGTACTTC.

This clonotype was recorded many times. This chain links TRBV5-1 with TRBJ2-5; D remains ambiguous. CDR3 length equals 13 residues. With 0 bases removed from V and 2 bases from J, the gap between germline ends came to 5 bases. Per the germline V gene, CDR1 is SGHRS and CDR2 is YFSETQ. The CDR3 region is CASSLVGQETQYF. The CDR3 nucleotides are TGCGCCAGCAGCTTGGTAGGACAAGAGACCCAGTACTTC.

This clonotype was counted only a few times. The V and J genes are TRBV19 and TRBJ1-1; D gene ambiguous. Germline V gene lookup returns CDR1 LNHDA and CDR2 SQIVND (reference sequence). The V end was cut by 1 base, the J end by 1 base, with 19 bases between. This CDR3 comprises 18 residues. CDR3 amino acids: CASSIVFREGGRNTEAFF. The CDR3 bases are TGTGCCAGTAGTATAGTTTTCCGAGAAGGAGGTCGGAACACTGAAGCTTTCTTT.

This clonotype has more than one count but fewer than ten. V is TRBV9 and J is TRBJ2-1; 9 positions match TRBD1. V lost 4 bases and J lost 2; bases outside the gene matches: 4. Germline V gene lookup returns CDR1 SGDLS and CDR2 YYNGEE. This CDR3 region has 15 residues. The CDR3 coding sequence is TGTGCCAGCAGCCGGGGGACAGGGACCTACAATGAGCAGTTCTTC. It is translated as CASSRGTGTYNEQFF. Filled out from reference TRBV9 and TRBJ2-1, the complete variable domain reads DSGVTQTPKHLITATGQRVTLRCSPRSGDLSVYWYQQSLDQGLQFLIQYYNGEERAKGNILERFSAQQFPDLHSELNLSSLELGDSALYFCASSRGTGTYNEQFFGPGTRLTVL.

The genes are TRBV29-1 and TRBJ2-7; TRBD2 agrees at 10 bases. CDR1 is SQVTM, CDR2 ANQGSEA, per germline. This CDR3 region has 15 residues. With V trimmed by 2 bases and J by 6 bases, 10 bases remained unmatched. CDR3 DNA: TGCAGCGTTGAAACGCGAGCGGGGGGGAAGTTCGAGCAGTACTTC. Its translation is CSVETRAGGKFEQYF.

This sequence joins TRBV9 and TRBJ1-3; D is unresolved. This CDR3 contains 15 residues. CDR1 is SGDLS and CDR2 is YYNGEE in the germline V gene. The V and J ends lost 0 bases and 1 base respectively, with 8 bases between them. The CDR3 DNA is TGTGCCAGCAGCGTAGGATCAGCTTCTGGAAACACCATATATTTT. Translating gives CASSVGSASGNTIYF.

The chain combines TRBV29-1 with TRBJ2-3, with D perhaps TRBD2 (6 bases). CDR3 size: 15 residues. Looked up from germline, CDR1 is SQVTM and CDR2 is ANQGSEA. V was cut by 3 bases and J by 0 bases, with 13 bases left in between. CDR3 coding DNA: TGCAGCGTTGATGGACTACCAGTTAGCACAGATACGCAGTATTTT. Its translation is CSVDGLPVSTDTQYF.

This clonotype has more than one count but fewer than ten. This chain uses TRBV4-3 with TRBJ1-4, with no clear D. CDR3 length: 15 residues. Deletions cut 4 bases from V and 0 bases from J, with 9 bases between. Germline lookup yields CDR1 LGHNA and CDR2 YSLEER. The chain's CDR3 is CASSPADTTNEKLFF. The CDR3 DNA reads as TGCGCCAGCAGCCCGGCAGACACAACTAATGAAAAACTGTTTTTT.

CDR3 sequence (DNA): TGTGCCAGCAGCACGCCGGGACTCATGAACTCCTACGAGCAGTACGTC. It translates to CASSTPGLMNSYEQYV. The chain has TRBV6-2 or TRBV6-3 and TRBJ2-7; D is perhaps TRBD2 (6 bases). In germline, CDR1 is MNHEY, CDR2 SVGEGT. There are 16 residues in the CDR3. V was clipped by 6 bases and J by 0 bases, with 18 bases between them.

This clonotype was seen only a few times. The chain carries TRBV6-2 or TRBV6-3 and TRBJ2-3, with D unresolved. CDR1 and CDR2 from the germline V gene are MNHEY and SVGEGT. The CDR3 runs 13 residues. V lost 4 bases and J 7 bases, leaving 12 bases between the germline ends. The CDR3 DNA follows: TGTGCCAGCAGTTGGGCCCACACTAATACGCAGTATTTT. It codes for CASSWAHTNTQYF.